This T cell receptor beta chain was obtained from a study of T cell responses to AZD1222 COVID-19 vaccine. Regarding this clone: Antigen unknown.

Assay used: immunoSEQ multiplex PCR; TCRdb lists only in-frame clones, some missing. The top ten clones hold roughly a tenth of a sample with tens of thousands of clones, about 88% of them seen once. Findings and caveats of the study: Baseline testing showed seropositivity in only 5 or 6 AZD1222 recipients. Distributed over spike, vaccine-associated CD4 TCRs predominated at 160-218 and 743-854. The sample set comprised mostly white British donors with more females, and clonal diversity was possibly underestimated.

It was second doses at about 4 or about 12 weeks that were pooled. The starting material was peripheral blood, obtained 28 days after the second AZD1222 dose. The receptor comes from an adult who received the AZD1222 COVID-19 vaccine.

The DNA of the CDR3 is TGTGCCAGCAGACGTACAGGAACCGGGGAGCTGTTTTTT. As protein: CASRRTGTGELFF. The chain carries TRBV4-2 and TRBJ2-2, with D perhaps TRBD1 (5 bases). This CDR3 spans 13 amino acids. Per the germline V gene, CDR1 is LGHNA and CDR2 is YNFKEQ. V dropped 6 bases and J dropped 5 bases, with 10 bases sitting between them.